This T cell receptor beta chain was recorded in a study of blood T cell repertoires in COVID-19. Overall study context: The origin of the acute and convalescent COVID-19 samples was the United States, Italy and Spain. Sources were T cells, B-cell-depleted T cells, or PBMCs; the material itself was cDNA or gDNA.

Original analysis: For nucleated cells, counts were estimated from reference gene primer amplification. Here immunoSEQ multiplex PCR was the method, and the copy in TCRdb shows in-frame clones only, minus some. V and J calls and clone size are those listed in that table; D and trimming were worked out from the DNA. The repertoire has about 120,000 clones, less than 90% of them found once; the top ten carry 11%. J was trimmed by 2 bases and V by 3 bases; bases with no gene match: 4. CDR1 is SGHTA and CDR2 is FQGTGA in the germline V gene. The CDR3 is 16 residues long. The sequence derives from a man older than 75 with acute or convalescent COVID-19. Sample: peripheral blood. This chain connects TRBV7-3 to TRBJ2-6, with 7 bases lining up with TRBD1. In nucleotides, the CDR3 is TGTGCCAGCAGCTTCGCAGGGGGAGCTGGGGCCAACGTCCTGACTTTC. Its translation is CASSFAGGAGANVLTF.